Below, 15 T cell receptor beta chains from the same sample are listed, as sequenced in a study of T and B cells in COVID-19 patients. BIOMED2 TRB-A/B primer pools were used in multiplex TRB PCR. TCRdb called the multiplex PCR reads again in MiXCR, with one record for every CDR3 protein. In the table there are around 25,000 distinct CDR3 sequences, 32% of which are singletons. Each TRB amplification used roughly 230-550 ng of genomic DNA from blood. Sequencing was carried out using blood. These receptors were obtained from a human donor who had recovered from COVID-19.

This clonotype came up a few times. This chain uses TRBV6-5 with TRBJ1-5; no firm D call. The germline V gene encodes CDR1 MNHEY and CDR2 SVGAGI. This CDR3 comprises 14 residues. V lost 0 bases and J lost 5, with 8 bases in between. CDR3 DNA: TGTGCCAGCAGTTACTCCGGGATTTATCAGCCCCAGCATTTT. It translates to CASSYSGIYQPQHF.

V gene TRBV5-6 combines with J gene TRBJ2-1; 10 nucleotides agree with TRBD1. Germline CDR1 SGHDT, CDR2 YYEEEE. The CDR3 runs 15 residues. Trimming removed 1 base from V and 7 bases from J; junction bases left unmatched: 5. CDR3 nucleotide sequence: TGTGCCAGCAGCTTGTTGGACAGGGGGGGGAATGAGCAGTTCTTC. This gives the protein CASSLLDRGGNEQFF.

In this sample, this clonotype turned up a few times. The V gene is TRBV18, the J gene TRBJ2-7; 7 nucleotides line up with TRBD1. CDR3 size: 15 residues. Trimming removed 4 bases from V and 3 bases from J; junction bases left unmatched: 9. Germline V CDR1 and CDR2: KGHSH, LQKENI. The CDR3 DNA follows: TGTGCCAGCTCACGCGCCGGGACAGAAAACTACGAGCAGTACTTC. Its protein is CASSRAGTENYEQYF.

As regards this clonotype: A read error may produce the germline difference seen at one junction end. The V and J genes are TRBV4-2 and TRBJ2-1, with 9 bases lining up with TRBD2. Germline V lookup: CDR1 LGHNA, CDR2 YNFKEQ. The CDR3 runs to 19 residues. The DNA for the CDR3 is TGCGCCAGCAGCCAAGATAGTCGCGGGGGGGCCTTGGAAGGGAATGAGCAGTTCTTC. Translated: CASSQDSRGGALEGNEQFF.

To note about this clonotype: A single base separates this from a much larger clone, so it may be a read error. This chain uses TRBV27 with TRBJ2-3; TRBD2 matches at 8 bases. The CDR3 extends over 17 amino acids. Per germline, CDR1 MNHEY and CDR2 SMNVEV (reference sequence). CDR3 in DNA: TGTGCCAGCTGTTTATCGACCGGAGCGGGGGACAAAGATACGCAGTATTTT. It codes for CASCLSTGAGDKDTQYF.

In its sample, this clonotype was seen a few times. The chain combines TRBV12-3 or TRBV12-4 with TRBJ2-5; the match to TRBD1 covers 7 bases. The CDR3 has 14 amino acids. V shed 5 bases, J shed 3 bases, and the junction held 6 bases outside the gene matches. The CDR3 spells CASSPTGVEETQYF. As DNA, the CDR3 is TGTGCCAGCAGTCCAACAGGGGTGGAAGAGACCCAGTACTTC.

This clonotype qualifies as medium-sized (0.01 to 0.1%). The J gene is TRBJ2-1, the V gene TRBV19; tentative D call: TRBD2 (6 bases). Trimming shortened V by 7 bases and J by 4 bases, and 11 bases separated the two germline ends. CDR1 is LNHDA and CDR2 is SQIVND in the germline V gene (reference sequence). The CDR3 is 13 residues long. In DNA, the CDR3 is TGTGCCAGTACGGAGCGGGCATACAATGAGCAGTTCTTC. It translates to CASTERAYNEQFF.

This clonotype came up a few times. The chain couples TRBV19 to TRBJ1-5; possibly TRBD1 for D (5 bases). V was shortened by 3 bases and J by 2 bases, with 14 bases between the two germline ends. The CDR3 loop spans 16 amino acids. In germline, CDR1 is LNHDA, CDR2 SQIVND (reference sequence). Here the CDR3 DNA reads TGTGCCAGTAGTATGCCCGGGGCGCCGGGCAATCAGCCCCAGCATTTT. As protein: CASSMPGAPGNQPQHF.

The table lists this clonotype with many counts. The rearrangement uses TRBV18 and TRBJ2-3, with D hard to call. The CDR3 loop spans 11 amino acids. CDR1 and CDR2 from the germline V gene are KGHSH and LQKENI. V lost 3 bases and J lost 6, with 4 bases in between. DNA for the CDR3: TGTGCCAGCTCACCCGGGGATACGCAGTATTTT. It is translated as CASSPGDTQYF.

Many counts were recorded for this clonotype. The rearrangement links TRBV6-5 to TRBJ2-7, with D perhaps TRBD1 (8 bases). The V end lost 1 base, the J end lost 3 bases, and 13 bases lay between the germline ends. The germline gives CDR1 MNHEY, CDR2 SVGAGI. The CDR3 runs to 15 residues. Here the CDR3 DNA reads TGTGCCAGCAGTTACTACACAGGGGGGGACTACGAGCAGTACTTC. As protein: CASSYYTGGDYEQYF.

J is TRBJ2-3 and V is TRBV5-3; 7 nucleotides align to TRBD2. TRBV5-3 is noted as an ORF with a role that remains uncertain. This CDR3 comprises 20 residues. Trimming cost V 4 bases and J 1 base; bases outside gene matches: 21. The CDR3 spells CARSAALREFTRACTDTQYF. The CDR3 nucleotides read TGTGCCAGAAGCGCCGCACTGCGGGAGTTTACGAGGGCGTGCACAGATACGCAGTATTTT.

The chain recombines TRBV4-3 with TRBJ1-3, with D possibly TRBD1 on 5 matching bases. V was shortened by 4 bases and J by 4 bases, with 11 bases between the two germline ends. The CDR3 loop spans 14 amino acids. CDR1 is LGHNA and CDR2 is YSLEER in the germline V gene. DNA of the CDR3: TGCGCCAGCAGCCTTGGCCAGGGAGGAAACACCATATATTTT. The encoded protein is CASSLGQGGNTIYF.

The chain links TRBV18 to TRBJ1-6, with TRBD1 as a possible D gene (6 bases). V was clipped by 3 bases and J by 7 bases, with 13 bases between them. The CDR3 contains 15 residues. Germline CDR1 and CDR2: KGHSH and LQKENI. CDR3 sequence: CASSPGQTINSPLHF. For the CDR3, the DNA is TGTGCCAGCTCACCCGGACAGACTATCAATTCACCCCTCCACTTT. Looking up the rest from reference TRBV18 and TRBJ1-6 gives the full variable domain: NAGVMQNPRHLVRRRGQEARLRCSPMKGHSHVYWYRQLPEEGLKFMVYLQKENIIDESGMPKERFSAEFPKEGPSILRIQQVVRGDSAAYFCASSPGQTINSPLHFGNGTRLTVT.

The chain uses TRBV12-3 or TRBV12-4 and TRBJ2-4; D unclear. The CDR3 spans 14 residues. V was trimmed by 2 bases and J by 5 bases, leaving 10 bases between them. The CDR3 is CASSLRRVENIQYF. For the CDR3, the DNA is TGTGCCAGCAGTTTAAGACGGGTCGAAAACATTCAGTACTTC.

V and J are TRBV7-6 and TRBJ2-2, with 7 positions matching TRBD2. The CDR3 length is 15 residues. CDR1 is SGHVS and CDR2 is FNYEAQ in the germline V gene. Trimming removed 5 bases from V and 4 bases from J; junction bases left unmatched: 7. The DNA of the CDR3 is TGTGCCAGCAGCATCGCCTGGGGGGGCACCGGGGAGCTGTTTTTT. Protein product: CASSIAWGGTGELFF.